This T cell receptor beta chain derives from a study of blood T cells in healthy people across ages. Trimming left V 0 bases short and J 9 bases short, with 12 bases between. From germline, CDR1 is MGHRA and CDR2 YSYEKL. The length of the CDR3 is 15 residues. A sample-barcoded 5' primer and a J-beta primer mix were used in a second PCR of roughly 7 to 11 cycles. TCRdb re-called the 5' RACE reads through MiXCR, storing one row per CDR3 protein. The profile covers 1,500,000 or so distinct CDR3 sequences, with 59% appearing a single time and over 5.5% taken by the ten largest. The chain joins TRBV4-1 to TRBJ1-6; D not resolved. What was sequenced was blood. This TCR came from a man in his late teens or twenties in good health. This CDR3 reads CASSQDYPIGSPLHF. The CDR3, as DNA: TGCGCCAGCAGCCAAGATTACCCCATAGGTTCACCCCTCCACTTT.